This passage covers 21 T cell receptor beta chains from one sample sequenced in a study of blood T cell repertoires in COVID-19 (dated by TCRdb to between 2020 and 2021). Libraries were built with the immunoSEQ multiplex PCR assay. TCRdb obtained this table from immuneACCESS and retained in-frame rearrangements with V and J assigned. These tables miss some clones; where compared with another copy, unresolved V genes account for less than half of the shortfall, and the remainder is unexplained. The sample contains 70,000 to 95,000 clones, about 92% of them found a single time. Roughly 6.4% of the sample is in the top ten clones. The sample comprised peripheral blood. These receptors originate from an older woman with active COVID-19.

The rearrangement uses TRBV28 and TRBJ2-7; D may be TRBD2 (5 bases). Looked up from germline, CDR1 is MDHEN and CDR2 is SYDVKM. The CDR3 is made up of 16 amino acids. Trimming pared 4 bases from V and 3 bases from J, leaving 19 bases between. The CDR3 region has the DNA TGTGCCAGCAGTTCCCCACAGAGGGTAGGGATCTACGAGCAGTACTTC. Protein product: CASSSPQRVGIYEQYF.

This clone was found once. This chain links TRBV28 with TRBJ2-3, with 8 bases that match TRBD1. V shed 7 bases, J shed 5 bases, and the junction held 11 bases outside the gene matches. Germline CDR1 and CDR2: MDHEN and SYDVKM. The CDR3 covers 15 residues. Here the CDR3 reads CASTVSGGSGDTQYF. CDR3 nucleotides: TGTGCCAGCACCGTATCAGGGGGCTCAGGAGATACGCAGTATTTT. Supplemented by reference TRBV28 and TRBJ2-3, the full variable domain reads DVKVTQSSRYLVKRTGEKVFLECVQDMDHENMFWYRQDPGLGLRLIYFSYDVKMKEKGDIPEGYSVSREKKERFSLILESASTNQTSMYLCASTVSGGSGDTQYFGPGTRLTVL.

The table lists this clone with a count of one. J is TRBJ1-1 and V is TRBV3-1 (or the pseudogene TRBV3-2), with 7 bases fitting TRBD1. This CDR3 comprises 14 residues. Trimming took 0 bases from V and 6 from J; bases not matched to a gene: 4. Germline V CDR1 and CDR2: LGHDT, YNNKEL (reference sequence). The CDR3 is CASSQDGGTAEAFF. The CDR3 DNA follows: TGTGCCAGCAGCCAAGATGGAGGGACAGCTGAAGCTTTCTTT.

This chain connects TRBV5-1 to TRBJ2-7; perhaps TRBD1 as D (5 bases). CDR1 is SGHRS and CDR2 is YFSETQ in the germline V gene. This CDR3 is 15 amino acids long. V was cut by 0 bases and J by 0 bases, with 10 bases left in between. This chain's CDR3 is CASSLEPDSSYEQYF. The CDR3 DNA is TGCGCCAGCAGCTTGGAGCCAGACAGCTCCTACGAGCAGTACTTC.

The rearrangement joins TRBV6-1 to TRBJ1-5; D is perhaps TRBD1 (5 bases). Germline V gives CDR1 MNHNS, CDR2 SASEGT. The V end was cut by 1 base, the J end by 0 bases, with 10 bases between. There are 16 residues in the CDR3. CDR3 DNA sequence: TGTGCCAGCAGTGAAGGGACACGGTATAGCAATCAGCCCCAGCATTTT. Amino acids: CASSEGTRYSNQPQHF.

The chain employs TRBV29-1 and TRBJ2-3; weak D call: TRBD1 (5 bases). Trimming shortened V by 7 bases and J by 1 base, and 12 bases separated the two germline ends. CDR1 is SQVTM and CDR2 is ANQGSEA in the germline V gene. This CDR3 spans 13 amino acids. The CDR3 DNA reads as TGCAGCGGGGGCAGCAGGGGCACAGATACGCAGTATTTT. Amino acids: CSGGSRGTDTQYF.

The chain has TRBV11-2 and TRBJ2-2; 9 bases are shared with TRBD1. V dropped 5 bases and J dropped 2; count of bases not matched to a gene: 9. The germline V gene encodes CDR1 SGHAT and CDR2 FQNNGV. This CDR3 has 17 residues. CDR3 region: CASSRQGQGFNTGELFF. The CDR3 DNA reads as TGTGCCAGCAGCAGGCAGGGACAGGGTTTTAACACCGGGGAGCTGTTTTTT.

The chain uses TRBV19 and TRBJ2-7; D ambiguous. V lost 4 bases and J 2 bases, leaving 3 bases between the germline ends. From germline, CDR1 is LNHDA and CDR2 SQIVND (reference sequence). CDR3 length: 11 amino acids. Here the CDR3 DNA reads TGTGCCAGTAGTAGTACCTACGAGCAGTACTTC. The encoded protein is CASSSTYEQYF. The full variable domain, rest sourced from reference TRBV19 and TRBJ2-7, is DGGITQSPKYLFRKEGQNVTLSCEQNLNHDAMYWYRQDPGQGLRLIYYSQIVNDFQKGDIAEGYSVSREKKESFPLTVTSAQKNPTAFYLCASSSTYEQYFGPGTRLTVT.

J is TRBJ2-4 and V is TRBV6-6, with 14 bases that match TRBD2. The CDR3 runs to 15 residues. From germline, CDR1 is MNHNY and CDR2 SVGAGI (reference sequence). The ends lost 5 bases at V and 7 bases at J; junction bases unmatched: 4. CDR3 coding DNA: TGTGCCAGCAGTCCCGGGACTAGCGGGAGTAACATTCAGTACTTC. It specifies CASSPGTSGSNIQYF.

This CDR3 is CASSQEGFKGRDGYTF. DNA for the CDR3: TGTGCCAGCAGCCAAGAGGGCTTTAAAGGGAGGGATGGCTACACCTTC. The chain recombines TRBV3-1 (or the pseudogene TRBV3-2) with TRBJ1-2; D remains ambiguous. Germline CDR1 is LGHDT and CDR2 is YNNKEL (reference sequence). The V gene lost 0 bases and the J gene lost 6 bases, with 17 bases spanning the gap. CDR3 length: 16 amino acids.

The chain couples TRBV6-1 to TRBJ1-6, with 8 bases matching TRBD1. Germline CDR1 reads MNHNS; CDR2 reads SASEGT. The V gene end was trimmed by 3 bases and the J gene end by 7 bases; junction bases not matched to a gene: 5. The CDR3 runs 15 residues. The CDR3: CASSEGTGKNSPLHF. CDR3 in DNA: TGTGCCAGCAGTGAGGGGACAGGTAAAAATTCACCCCTCCACTTT.

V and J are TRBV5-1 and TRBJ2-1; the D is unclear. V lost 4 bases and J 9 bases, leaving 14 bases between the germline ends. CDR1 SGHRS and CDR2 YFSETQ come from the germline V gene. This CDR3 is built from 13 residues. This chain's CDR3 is CASSKRDSGEQFF. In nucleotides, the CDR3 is TGCGCCAGCAGCAAGAGAGATTCCGGTGAGCAGTTCTTC.

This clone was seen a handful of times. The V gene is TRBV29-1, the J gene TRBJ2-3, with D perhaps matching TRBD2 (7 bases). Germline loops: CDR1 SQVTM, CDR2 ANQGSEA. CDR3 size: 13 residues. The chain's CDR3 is CSDFRGATDTQYF. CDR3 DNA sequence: TGCAGTGATTTCCGGGGGGCCACAGATACGCAGTATTTT.

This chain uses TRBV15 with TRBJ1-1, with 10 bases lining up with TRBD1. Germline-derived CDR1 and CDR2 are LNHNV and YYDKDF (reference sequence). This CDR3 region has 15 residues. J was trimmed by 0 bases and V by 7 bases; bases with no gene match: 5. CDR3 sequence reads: CATTLGTGVNTEAFF. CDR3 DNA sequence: TGTGCCACCACCCTTGGGACAGGGGTGAACACTGAAGCTTTCTTT.

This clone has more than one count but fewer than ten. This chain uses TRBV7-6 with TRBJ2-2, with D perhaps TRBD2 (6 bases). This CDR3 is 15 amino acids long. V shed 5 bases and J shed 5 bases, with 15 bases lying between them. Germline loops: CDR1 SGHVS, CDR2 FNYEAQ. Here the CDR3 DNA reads TGTGCCAGCAGCCCGGACTATGGGAATACCGGGGAGCTGTTTTTT. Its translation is CASSPDYGNTGELFF.

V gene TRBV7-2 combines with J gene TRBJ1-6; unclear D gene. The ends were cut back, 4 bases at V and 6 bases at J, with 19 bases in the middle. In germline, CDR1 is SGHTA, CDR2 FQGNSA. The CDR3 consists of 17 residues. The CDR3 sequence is CASSSNRGLQFNSPLHF. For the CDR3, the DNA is TGTGCCAGCAGCTCCAATCGTGGGCTCCAATTTAATTCACCCCTCCACTTT.

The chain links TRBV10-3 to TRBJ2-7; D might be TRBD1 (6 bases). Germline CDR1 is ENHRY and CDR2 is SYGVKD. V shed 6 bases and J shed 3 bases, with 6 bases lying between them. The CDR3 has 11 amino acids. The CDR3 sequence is CAIRDSYEQYF. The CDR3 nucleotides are TGTGCCATCAGGGACAGCTACGAGCAGTACTTC.

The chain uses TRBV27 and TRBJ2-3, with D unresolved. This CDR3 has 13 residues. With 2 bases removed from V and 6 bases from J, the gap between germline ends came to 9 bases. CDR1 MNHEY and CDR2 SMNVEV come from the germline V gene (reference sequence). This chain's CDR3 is CASSLLGPDTQYF. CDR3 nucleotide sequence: TGTGCCAGCAGTTTACTAGGTCCCGATACGCAGTATTTT.

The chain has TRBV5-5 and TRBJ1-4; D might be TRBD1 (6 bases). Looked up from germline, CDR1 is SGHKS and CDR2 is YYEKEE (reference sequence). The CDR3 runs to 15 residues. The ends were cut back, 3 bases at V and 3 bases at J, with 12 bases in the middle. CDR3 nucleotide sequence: TGTGCCAGCAGCTCATCAGGGGACGCTAATGAAAAACTGTTTTTT. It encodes CASSSSGDANEKLFF.

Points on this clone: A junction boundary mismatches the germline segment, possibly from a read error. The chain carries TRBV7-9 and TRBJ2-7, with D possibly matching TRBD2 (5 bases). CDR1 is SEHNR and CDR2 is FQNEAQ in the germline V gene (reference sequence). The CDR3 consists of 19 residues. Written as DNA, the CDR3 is TGTGCCAGCAGCCCTAGCCGGCGGACTTCCCTAAAAAGCCCCTACGAGCGGTACTTC. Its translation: CASSPSRRTSLKSPYERYF.

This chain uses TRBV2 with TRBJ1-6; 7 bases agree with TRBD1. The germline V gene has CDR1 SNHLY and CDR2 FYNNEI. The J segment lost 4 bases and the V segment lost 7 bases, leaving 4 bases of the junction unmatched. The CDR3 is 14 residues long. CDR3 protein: CASILTGYNSPLHF. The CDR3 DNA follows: TGTGCCAGCATTCTGACAGGGTATAATTCACCCCTCCACTTT.